This paragraph covers one TCR beta chain sequence. This clone occurred a few times. Its antigen remains undetermined. No clone much larger than this one lies a single base away; base qualities are absent. CDR3 length: 14 amino acids, cysteine to phenylalanine. The DNA shown is the 42-base CDR3, in frame from base 1. The germline ends are 8 bases apart after V is trimmed by 3 bases and J by 2 bases. Via the germline V gene (reference sequence), CDR1 is SEHNR and CDR2 FQNEAQ. Receptors were amplified or captured by the immunoSEQ multiplex PCR assay. To provide template for TCR sequencing, every sample had RNA extracted and reverse transcribed into cDNA. SuperScript III was used to make first-strand cDNA, primed with a 2:1 mix of oligo-dT and random hexamers. A synthetic immune receptor repertoire was used to measure amplification bias, and any remaining bias was corrected computationally. Concerning the study's data processing: Raw reads were preprocessed for error removal, and CDR3 was defined according to IMGT conventions as running from the conserved cysteine to phenylalanine. To get clonality, Shannon entropy was normalized by log2 of the number of productive unique TCRs and the result was subtracted from 1. Whether scalp clones were CD4 or CD8 was inferred by matching scalp TCRbeta sequences against CD4 and CD8 repertoires sorted from blood. Imported from immuneACCESS, the table was reduced by TCRdb to in-frame sequences with V and J called. These copies leave out some clones; in studies compared against another copy, an unresolved V gene accounts for under half, and the cause of the remainder is not known. From that table come the V and J calls and clone size; the DNA was used to work out D and trimming. Across this sample there are approximately 150,000 clones, with 45% to 60% seen only once. Of the sample, approximately 4.3% is held by the ten largest clones.

After PBMCs were isolated by density centrifugation and stained for CD3, CD4 and CD8, a FACSAria was used to sort CD4+ and CD8+ T cells. Unaffected controls provided scalp biopsies and blood samples. These data originate in a study of CD8+ T cells in alopecia areata (dated by TCRdb to the late 2010s). As for the study more broadly: The study used high-throughput TCRbeta sequencing to examine T cell clonal expansion in alopecia areata, in both the C3H/HeJ mouse model and human patients. RNA came from the PAXgene miRNA kit for fixed scalp, the miRNeasy kit for PBMCs, and the RNeasy kit for mouse skin. Scalp clonality was compared among normal scalp (n=4), patchy alopecia areata scalp (n=8), and alopecia totalis/universalis scalp (n=8). Scalp tissue and sorted CD4+ and CD8+ peripheral blood T cells from patchy and totalis/universalis alopecia areata patients and from healthy controls were covered by human TCRbeta sequencing. TCRbeta CDR3 regions were amplified by immunoSEQ multiplex PCR using 35 Vbeta forward and 13 Jbeta reverse primers.

Beyond this particular receptor, the publication reports: Higher clonality and more expanded CD8+ clones were observed in lesional scalp than in normal scalp, particularly in alopecia totalis/universalis, a finding suggestive of antigenic drive. TCR sequences shared between patients were less clear than in mice, possibly partly because of HLA diversity in the patient population. Resident alphabeta T cells in normal human skin are also sequenced, complicating scalp TCR repertoire analysis, unlike mouse skin dominated by gammadelta T cells.

Sequenced input: CD4+ T cells sorted from blood. The sequence links TRBV7-9 to TRBJ1-5; no D gene is confidently identified. The receptor's source is a human donor in good health. The nucleotide sequence is TGTGCCAGCAGCTTCGGGCAGGGCAATCAGCCCCAGCATTTT. Translated, it reads CASSFGQGNQPQHF.